This entry lists 11 T cell receptor beta chains sequenced from one sample in a study of molecular identifiers for immune sequencing clone quantification. TCRdb re-called the PCR reads with MiXCR, one entry per CDR3 protein. The repertoire includes around 94,000 distinct CDR3 sequences, 30% to 35% of them detected once, and approximately 9.8% sits in the top ten. Material for sequencing was naive CD8+ T cells from blood, with Jurkat cell RNA spiked in. Subset here: FACS-sorted CD8+CD4-CCR7+CD45RA+ naive T cells. All receptors derive from a human donor in good health. Some libraries in this study had Jurkat cell RNA spiked in.

This clonotype has ten or more counts. The genes are TRBV29-1 and TRBJ2-1; the D is unclear. Germline assignment: CDR1 SQVTM and CDR2 ANQGSEA. The CDR3 runs 12 residues. V was cut by 4 bases and J by 7 bases, with 11 bases left in between. The CDR3 reads CSVGRRGNEQFF. The CDR3 DNA reads as TGCAGCGTTGGCCGGCGAGGAAATGAGCAGTTCTTC.

The chain recombines TRBV12-5 with TRBJ2-1, with 11 bases that match TRBD2. V lost 6 bases, J lost 6 bases, and 10 bases stayed unmatched. Germline assignment: CDR1 LGHNT and CDR2 FRNRAP. CDR3 size: 16 residues. The DNA for the CDR3 is TGTGCTAGTGGAACAACCGGGACTAGCGGTCCCAATGAGCAGTTCTTC. Amino acids: CASGTTGTSGPNEQFF.

This chain joins TRBV29-1 and TRBJ2-7; 7 bases map to TRBD1. Trimming took 0 bases from V and 4 from J; bases not matched to a gene: 9. This CDR3 is built from 15 residues. Germline CDR1 SQVTM, CDR2 ANQGSEA. The CDR3 is CSVEDGERGLYEQYF. The CDR3 DNA reads as TGCAGCGTTGAAGATGGCGAGAGGGGGCTATACGAGCAGTACTTC.

Ten or more counts support this clonotype. This sequence joins TRBV29-1 and TRBJ2-7; TRBD1 or TRBD2 may be the D gene (5 bases each). The germline V gene encodes CDR1 SQVTM and CDR2 ANQGSEA. V shed 4 bases and J shed 2 bases, with 6 bases lying between them. The CDR3 spans 11 residues. CDR3 residues: CSVGGTYEQYF. CDR3 sequence (DNA): TGCAGCGTTGGGGGGACCTACGAGCAGTACTTC.

There are a few counts of this clonotype. The V gene is TRBV9, the J gene TRBJ2-2; 9 bases line up with TRBD2. The CDR3 is 15 residues long. J lost 6 bases, V lost 0 bases, and 3 bases had no gene match. The germline V gene has CDR1 SGDLS and CDR2 YYNGEE. The CDR3 coding sequence is TGTGCCAGCAGCGTAGAGGCTAGCGGGGCCGGGGAGCTGTTTTTT. This gives the protein CASSVEASGAGELFF.

The gene calls are TRBV7-6 and TRBJ1-1; D not resolved. The CDR3 has 15 amino acids. Looked up from germline, CDR1 is SGHVS and CDR2 is FNYEAQ. Trimming removed 1 base from V and 0 bases from J, with 9 bases in between. The CDR3 coding sequence is TGTGCCAGCAGCTTAGATAGTTTTATGAACACTGAAGCTTTCTTT. Its translation is CASSLDSFMNTEAFF.

The chain couples TRBV20-1 to TRBJ2-1; 13 bases line up with TRBD2. V shed 4 bases and J 8 bases; nucleotides not matched to a gene: 14. This CDR3 contains 17 residues. In germline, CDR1 is DFQATT, CDR2 SNEGSKA (reference sequence). As DNA, the CDR3 is TGCAGTGCTAATCCGGGACTAGCGGGGAGGGTTATTGATGAGCAGTTCTTC. Translation: CSANPGLAGRVIDEQFF.

This clonotype was recorded at least ten times. The V and J genes are TRBV19 and TRBJ2-3, with D uncertain. This CDR3 is 13 amino acids long. V shed 3 bases and J shed 3 bases, with 7 bases lying between them. The germline V gene has CDR1 LNHDA and CDR2 SQIVND (reference sequence). The CDR3 loop is CASSIWGTDTQYF. For the CDR3, the DNA is TGTGCCAGTAGTATCTGGGGAACAGATACGCAGTATTTT.

The chain links TRBV27 to TRBJ2-6; 9 bases match TRBD1. The length of the CDR3 is 19 residues. From germline, CDR1 is MNHEY and CDR2 SMNVEV (reference sequence). Trimming took 2 bases from V and 4 from J; bases not matched to a gene: 12. CDR3 sequence: CASSLRRDRAHLGANVLTF. In nucleotides, the CDR3 is TGTGCCAGCAGTTTAAGGCGGGACAGGGCCCATCTAGGGGCCAACGTCCTGACTTTC. Looking up the rest from reference TRBV27 and TRBJ2-6 gives the full variable domain: EAQVTQNPRYLITVTGKKLTVTCSQNMNHEYMSWYRQDPGLGLRQIYYSMNVEVTDKGDVPEGYKVSRKEKRNFPLILESPSPNQTSLYFCASSLRRDRAHLGANVLTFGAGSRLTVL.

In the case of this clonotype: Since a much larger clone is just one base distant, this may be a read error. The V call is TRBV6-5, the J call TRBJ2-1; 8 bases align to TRBD2. From germline, CDR1 is MNHEY and CDR2 SVGAGI. This CDR3 is 14 amino acids long. The J segment lost 6 bases and the V segment lost 6 bases, leaving 7 bases of the junction unmatched. The CDR3 bases are TGTGCCAGCAGCCAGGACGGGGGGGTCAATGAGCAGTTCTTC. Its translation: CASSQDGGVNEQFF.

This rearrangement joins TRBV6-2 or TRBV6-3 to TRBJ2-2; TRBD2 aligns across 9 bases. The CDR3 spans 17 residues. The germline gives CDR1 MNHEY, CDR2 SVGEGT. Germline trimming cut 0 bases from V and 3 bases from J; bases unmatched to any gene: 5. CDR3 region: CASSYSSSSGDTGELFF. In DNA form, the CDR3 reads TGTGCCAGCAGTTACTCATCATCTAGCGGGGACACCGGGGAGCTGTTTTTT.